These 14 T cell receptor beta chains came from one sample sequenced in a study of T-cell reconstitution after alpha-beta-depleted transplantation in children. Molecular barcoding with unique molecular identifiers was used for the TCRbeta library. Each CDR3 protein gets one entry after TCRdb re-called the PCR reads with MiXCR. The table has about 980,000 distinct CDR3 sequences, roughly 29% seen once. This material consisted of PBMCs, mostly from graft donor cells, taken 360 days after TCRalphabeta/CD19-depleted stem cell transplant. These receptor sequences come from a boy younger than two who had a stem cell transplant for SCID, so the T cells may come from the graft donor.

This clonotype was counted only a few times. This chain's CDR3 is CASSLVQWNTDTQYF. CDR3 in DNA: TGCGCCAGCAGCTTGGTTCAATGGAACACAGATACGCAGTATTTT. The genes are TRBV5-1 and TRBJ2-3; D uncertain. Germline assignment: CDR1 SGHRS and CDR2 YFSETQ. The CDR3 covers 15 residues. The V end lost 0 bases, the J end lost 2 bases, and 10 bases lay between the germline ends.

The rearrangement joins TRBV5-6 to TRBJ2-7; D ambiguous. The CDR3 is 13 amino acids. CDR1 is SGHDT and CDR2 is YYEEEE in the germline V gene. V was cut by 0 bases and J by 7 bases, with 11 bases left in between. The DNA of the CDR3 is TGTGCCAGCAGCTTGGTGGCAGCATCTGAGCAGTACTTC. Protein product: CASSLVAASEQYF.

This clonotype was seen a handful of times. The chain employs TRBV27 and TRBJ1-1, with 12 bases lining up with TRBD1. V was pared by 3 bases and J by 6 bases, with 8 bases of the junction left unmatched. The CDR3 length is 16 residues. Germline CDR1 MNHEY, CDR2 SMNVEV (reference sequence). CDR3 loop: CASSFGGQGARAEAFF. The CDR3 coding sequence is TGTGCCAGCAGTTTTGGGGGACAGGGGGCGCGGGCTGAAGCTTTCTTT.

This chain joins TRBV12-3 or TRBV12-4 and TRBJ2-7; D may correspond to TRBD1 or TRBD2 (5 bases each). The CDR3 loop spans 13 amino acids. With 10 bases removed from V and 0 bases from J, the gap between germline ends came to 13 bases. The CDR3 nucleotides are TGTGCCACGGGGCAGAGTAGCTCCTACGAGCAGTACTTC. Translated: CATGQSSSYEQYF.

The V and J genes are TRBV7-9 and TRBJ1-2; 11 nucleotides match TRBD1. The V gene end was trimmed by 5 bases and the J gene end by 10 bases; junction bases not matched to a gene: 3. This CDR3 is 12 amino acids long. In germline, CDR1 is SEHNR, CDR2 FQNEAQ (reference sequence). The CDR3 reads CASSPGQGDYTF. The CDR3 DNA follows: TGTGCCAGCAGCCCGGGACAGGGGGACTACACCTTC.

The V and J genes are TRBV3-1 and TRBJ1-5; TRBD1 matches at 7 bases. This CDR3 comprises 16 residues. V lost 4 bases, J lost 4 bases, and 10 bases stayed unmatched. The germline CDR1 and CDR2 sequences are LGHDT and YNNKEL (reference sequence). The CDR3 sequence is CASSPDRAKYNQPQHF. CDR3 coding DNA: TGTGCCAGCAGCCCCGACAGGGCGAAGTATAATCAGCCCCAGCATTTT.

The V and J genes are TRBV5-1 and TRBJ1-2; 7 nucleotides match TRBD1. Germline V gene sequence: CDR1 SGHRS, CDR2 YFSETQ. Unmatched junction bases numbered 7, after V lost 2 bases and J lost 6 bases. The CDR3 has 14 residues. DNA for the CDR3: TGCGCCAGCAGCTTCGATAAGGGGGCGGATGGCTACACCTTC. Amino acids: CASSFDKGADGYTF.

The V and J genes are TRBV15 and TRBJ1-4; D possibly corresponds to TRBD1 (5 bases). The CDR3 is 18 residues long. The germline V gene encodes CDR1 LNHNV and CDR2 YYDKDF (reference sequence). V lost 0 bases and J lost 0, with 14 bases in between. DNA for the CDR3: TGTGCCACCAGCAGAGATGGGGCAGCGGCCGCAACTAATGAAAAACTGTTTTTT. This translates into CATSRDGAAAATNEKLFF.

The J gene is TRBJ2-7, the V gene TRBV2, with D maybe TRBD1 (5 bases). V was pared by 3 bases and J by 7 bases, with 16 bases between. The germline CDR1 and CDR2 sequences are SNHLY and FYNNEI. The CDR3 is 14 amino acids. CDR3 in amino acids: CASSDPNRREEQYF. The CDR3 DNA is TGTGCCAGCAGTGACCCTAACAGGCGTGAGGAGCAGTACTTC.

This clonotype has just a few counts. This CDR3 is CSASLGRVETQYF. CDR3 nucleotides: TGCAGTGCTAGCCTCGGCCGGGTGGAGACCCAGTACTTC. The rearrangement joins TRBV20-1 to TRBJ2-5; D is undetermined. Trimming shortened V by 3 bases and J by 5 bases, and 13 bases separated the two germline ends. The CDR3 contains 13 residues. Germline-derived CDR1 and CDR2 are DFQATT and SNEGSKA (reference sequence).

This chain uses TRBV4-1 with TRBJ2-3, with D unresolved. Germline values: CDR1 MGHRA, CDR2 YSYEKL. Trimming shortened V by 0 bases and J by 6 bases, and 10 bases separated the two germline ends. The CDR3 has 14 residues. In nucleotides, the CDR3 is TGCGCCAGCAGCCAAGAGACTCCTACGGATACGCAGTATTTT. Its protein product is CASSQETPTDTQYF.

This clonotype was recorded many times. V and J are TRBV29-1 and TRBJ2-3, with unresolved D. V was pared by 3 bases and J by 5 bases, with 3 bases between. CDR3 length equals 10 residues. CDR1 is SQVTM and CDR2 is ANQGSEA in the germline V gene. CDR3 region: CSVDRDTQYF. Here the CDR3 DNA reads TGCAGCGTTGACCGAGATACGCAGTATTTT.

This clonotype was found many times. CDR3 loop: CASSLVEGRAYNEQFF. DNA for the CDR3: TGTGCCAGCAGTTTAGTGGAGGGGAGGGCCTACAATGAGCAGTTCTTC. The chain recombines TRBV12-3 or TRBV12-4 with TRBJ2-1; TRBD2 matches at 7 bases. The CDR3 is made up of 16 amino acids. The ends lost 1 base at V and 2 bases at J; junction bases unmatched: 5.

Here the CDR3 DNA reads TGTGCCACCAGCAGGGGACTAGCGGGGCGAGAGACCCAGTACTTC. It specifies CATSRGLAGRETQYF. This chain connects TRBV15 to TRBJ2-5; 13 bases map to TRBD2. There are 15 residues in the CDR3. From germline, CDR1 is LNHNV and CDR2 YYDKDF (reference sequence). With 3 bases clipped from V and 4 bases from J, the junction kept 2 bases outside the gene matches.